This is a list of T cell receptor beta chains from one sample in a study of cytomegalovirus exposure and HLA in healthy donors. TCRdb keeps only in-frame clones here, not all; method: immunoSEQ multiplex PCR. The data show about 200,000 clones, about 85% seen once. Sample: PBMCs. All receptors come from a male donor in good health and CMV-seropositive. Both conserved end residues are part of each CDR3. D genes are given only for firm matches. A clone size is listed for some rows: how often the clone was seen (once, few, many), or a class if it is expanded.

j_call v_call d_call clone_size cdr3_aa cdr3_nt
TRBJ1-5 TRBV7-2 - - CASSLPQVNQPQHF TGTGCCAGCAGCCTGCCCCAGGTCAATCAGCCCCAGCATTTT
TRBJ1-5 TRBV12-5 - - CASGLVPPGLHLYQPQHF TGTGCTAGTGGTTTGGTACCGCCGGGACTCCATCTGTATCAGCCCCAGCATTTT
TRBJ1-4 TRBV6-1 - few CASRTGGGDEKLFF TGTGCCAGCAGAACTGGGGGGGGCGACGAAAAACTGTTTTTT
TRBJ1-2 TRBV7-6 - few CASSLVRPPSNYGYTF TGTGCCAGCAGCTTAGTGAGGCCACCTTCTAACTATGGCTACACCTTC
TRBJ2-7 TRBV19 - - CASSTGSYEQYF TGTGCCAGTAGTACGGGGTCCTACGAGCAGTACTTC
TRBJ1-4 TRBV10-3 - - CAISELTGEKLFF TGTGCCATCAGTGAATTAACAGGGGAAAAACTGTTTTTT
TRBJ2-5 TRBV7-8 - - CASSLGSVGSGETQYF TGTGCCAGCAGCTTAGGTTCGGTTGGAAGCGGAGAGACCCAGTACTTC
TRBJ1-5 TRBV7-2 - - CASSRGGAQNQPQHF TGTGCCAGCAGCAGGGGAGGTGCACAAAATCAGCCCCAGCATTTT
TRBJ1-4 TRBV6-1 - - CASSVLAPREKLFF TGTGCCAGCAGTGTATTAGCGCCGCGAGAAAAACTGTTTTTT
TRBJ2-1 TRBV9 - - CASSPWVGAGRYNEQFF TGTGCCAGCAGCCCCTGGGTTGGGGCAGGCCGTTACAATGAGCAGTTCTTC
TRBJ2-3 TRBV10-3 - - CAISDGTDTQYF TGTGCCATCAGTGACGGCACAGATACGCAGTATTTT
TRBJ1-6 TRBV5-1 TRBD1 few CASSPRDRDSPLHF TGCGCCAGCAGCCCTCGGGACAGGGATTCACCCCTCCACTTT
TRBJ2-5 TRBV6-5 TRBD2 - CASRRTSLQETQYF TGTGCCAGCAGAAGGACTAGCCTCCAAGAGACCCAGTACTTC
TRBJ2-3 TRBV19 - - CASSIVGGAPPTSTDTQYF TGTGCCAGTAGTATAGTAGGGGGGGCACCTCCTACTAGCACAGATACGCAGTATTTT
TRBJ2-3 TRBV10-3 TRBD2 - CAIKRGPEDTQYF TGTGCCATCAAGCGGGGGCCGGAAGATACGCAGTATTTT
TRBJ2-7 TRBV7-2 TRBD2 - CASSPRLAGEQYF TGTGCCAGCAGCCCCCGACTAGCGGGGGAGCAGTACTTC
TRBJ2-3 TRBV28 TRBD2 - CASSPIIGGGTDTQYF TGTGCCAGCAGCCCCATAATCGGGGGGGGCACAGATACGCAGTATTTT
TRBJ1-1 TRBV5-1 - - CASSFGGAGNTEAFF TGCGCCAGCAGCTTCGGGGGGGCGGGGAACACTGAAGCTTTCTTT
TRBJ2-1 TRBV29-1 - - CSGRGGTSSYNEQFF TGCAGCGGGAGGGGAGGCACAAGCTCCTACAATGAGCAGTTCTTC
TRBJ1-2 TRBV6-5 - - CASSYYREHYGYTF TGTGCCAGCAGTTACTATAGGGAGCACTATGGCTACACCTTC